This T cell receptor beta chain was retrieved from a study of breast tumors, draining lymph nodes, adjacent tissues. In TCRdb, the multiplex PCR reads were re-called with MiXCR into one record per CDR3 protein. The profile covers tens of thousands of distinct CDR3 sequences, with under 55% appearing a single time and roughly a tenth taken by the ten largest. This clonotype came up many times. This TCR derives from a female donor with breast cancer. Some clones in this sample may be carry-over from other donors' samples. The sequencing input was breast tumor tissue.

CDR3 DNA sequence: TGTGCCAGCAGCTTCGGCGGGGGACTAGCGGATGAGCAGTTCTTC. The encoded protein is CASSFGGGLADEQFF. The J gene is TRBJ2-1, the V gene TRBV7-2, with 11 bases aligning to TRBD2. This CDR3 contains 15 residues. The V gene end was trimmed by 3 bases and the J gene end by 8 bases; junction bases not matched to a gene: 6. Germline CDR1 reads SGHTA; CDR2 reads FQGNSA.